Detailed here is one TCR beta chain. As yet, its antigen is unknown. This specimen comes from a study of OX40 agonist ivuxolimab in advanced cancers. Study-level points and caveats: Both CD4+ and CD8+ T cell populations in blood had undergone clonal expansion by week 6 at 0.1 to 3.0 mg/kg.

Sequenced by immunoSEQ multiplex PCR; TCRdb stores in-frame clones only, minus some. Of around 92,000 clones listed, roughly 82% are singletons. The CDR3 has 15 amino acids. Trimming at V came to 3 bases and at J to 3 bases, leaving 4 bases not matched to a gene. Germline values: CDR1 ENHRY, CDR2 SYGVKD. Autoimmune disease history or systemic immunosuppression was exclusionary. This sample comprised CD4+ or CD8+ T cells sorted from blood, obtained in a trial of the OX40 agonist ivuxolimab. The clonotype comes from an adult with an advanced solid tumor such as melanoma, head and neck, liver or kidney cancer. The rearrangement joins TRBV10-3 to TRBJ2-3, with 9 bases fitting TRBD2. Here the CDR3 DNA reads TGTGCCATCAGTGAATGGGCGGGGGGGACAGATACGCAGTATTTT. This encodes CAISEWAGGTDTQYF.